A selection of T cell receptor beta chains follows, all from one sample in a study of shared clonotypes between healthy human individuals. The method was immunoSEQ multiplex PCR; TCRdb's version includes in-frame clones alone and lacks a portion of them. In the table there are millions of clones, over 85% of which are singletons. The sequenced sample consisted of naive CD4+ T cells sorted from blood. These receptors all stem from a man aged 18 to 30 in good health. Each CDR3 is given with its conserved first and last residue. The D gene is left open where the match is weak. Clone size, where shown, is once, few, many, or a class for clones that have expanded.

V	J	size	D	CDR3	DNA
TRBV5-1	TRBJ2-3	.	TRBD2	CASSLDPLAGGSDTQYF	TGCGCCAGCAGCTTGGACCCCCTAGCGGGGGGCTCAGATACGCAGTATTTT
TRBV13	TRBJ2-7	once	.	CASSAGQSREQYF	TGTGCCAGCAGCGCAGGTCAGAGCCGAGAGCAGTACTTC
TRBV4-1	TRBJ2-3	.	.	CASSSEGSGRSTDTQYF	TGCGCCAGCAGCTCCGAAGGGAGCGGAAGAAGCACAGATACGCAGTATTTT
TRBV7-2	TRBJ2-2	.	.	CASSSPNTGELFF	TGTGCCAGCAGCTCGCCTAACACCGGGGAGCTGTTTTTT
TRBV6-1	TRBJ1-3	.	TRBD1	CASSEAPGQGSGNTIYF	TGTGCCAGCAGTGAAGCCCCGGGACAGGGATCGGGAAACACCATATATTTT
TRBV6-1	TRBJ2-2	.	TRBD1	CATGDRGHNTGELFF	TGTGCCACTGGGGACAGGGGGCATAACACCGGGGAGCTGTTTTTT
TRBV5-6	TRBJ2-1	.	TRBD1	CASSPQGAIQNEQFF	TGTGCCAGCAGCCCACAGGGGGCGATTCAGAATGAGCAGTTCTTC
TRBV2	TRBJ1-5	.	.	CASRAMYSSNQPQHF	TGTGCCAGCAGGGCAATGTACAGCTCTAATCAGCCCCAGCATTTT
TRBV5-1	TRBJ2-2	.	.	CASSLAQTQGGELFF	TGCGCCAGCAGCTTGGCACAGACGCAGGGCGGGGAGCTGTTTTTT
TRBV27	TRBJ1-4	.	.	CASSLLSKGDEKLFF	TGTGCCAGCAGTTTATTGTCCAAGGGTGATGAAAAACTGTTTTTT
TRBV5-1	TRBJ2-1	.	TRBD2	CASRLTGTSVYNEQFF	TGCGCCAGCAGACTGACCGGGACTAGCGTATACAATGAGCAGTTCTTC
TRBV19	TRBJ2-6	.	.	CASSIGIPGANVLTF	TGTGCCAGTAGTATAGGGATTCCTGGGGCCAACGTCCTGACTTTC
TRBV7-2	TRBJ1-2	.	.	CASSLGRGTNYGYTF	TGTGCCAGCAGCTTAGGGCGCGGGACCAACTATGGCTACACCTTC
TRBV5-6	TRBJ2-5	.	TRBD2	CASSPGTSGALWTQYF	TGTGCCAGCAGCCCCGGGACTAGCGGTGCCTTGTGGACCCAGTACTTC
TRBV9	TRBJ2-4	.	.	CASSARADVAKNIQYF	TGTGCCAGCAGCGCGAGGGCAGACGTAGCCAAAAACATTCAGTACTTC
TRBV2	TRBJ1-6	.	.	CASNSQGVYNSPLHF	TGTGCCAGCAACTCTCAGGGTGTCTATAATTCACCCCTCCACTTT
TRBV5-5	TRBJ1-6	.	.	CASSFIKGPVNSPLHF	TGTGCCAGCAGCTTTATTAAGGGGCCAGTTAATTCACCCCTCCACTTT
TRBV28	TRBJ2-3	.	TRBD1	CASYTGGVSRLDTDTQYF	TGTGCCAGCTACACAGGGGGAGTAAGCAGACTGGACACAGATACGCAGTATTTT
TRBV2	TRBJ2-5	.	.	CASTGQNQETQYF	TGTGCCAGCACGGGACAAAATCAAGAGACCCAGTACTTC
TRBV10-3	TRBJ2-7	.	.	CAISESGSGYEQYF	TGTGCCATCAGTGAGTCGGGCAGTGGCTACGAGCAGTACTTC
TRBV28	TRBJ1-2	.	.	CASSSVDVNYGYTF	TGTGCCAGCAGTTCGGTAGATGTAAACTATGGCTACACCTTC
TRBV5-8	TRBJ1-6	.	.	CASSLRGPLHF	TGTGCCAGCAGCTTGAGGGGACCCCTCCACTTT
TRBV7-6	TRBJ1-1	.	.	CASSDRLSLNTEAFF	TGTGCCAGCAGCGACCGTCTCTCCTTGAACACTGAAGCTTTCTTT
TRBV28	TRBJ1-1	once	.	CASSFGQGEAFF	TGTGCCAGCAGCTTCGGACAAGGTGAAGCTTTCTTT